These 18 T cell receptor beta chains were all obtained from the same sample, sequenced in a study of cytomegalovirus exposure and HLA in healthy donors. This PCR relied on a set of 60 Vbeta primers and 13 Jbeta primers. The assay was immunoSEQ multiplex PCR, and TCRdb's table has in-frame clones only and misses some. The data show over 150,000 clones, approximately 71% seen once. Sequenced: PBMCs. These receptors were obtained from a male donor in good health and CMV-seronegative.

This clone showed up just a few times. The chain joins TRBV5-4 to TRBJ2-7, with 7 bases matching TRBD1. Germline V gene data show CDR1 as SGHNT and CDR2 as YYREEE (reference sequence). The CDR3 sequence is 14 residues long. V trimming: 3 bases; J trimming: 3 bases; junction bases outside the gene matches: 6. The CDR3: CASSYRDRVYEQYF. The CDR3 nucleotides are TGTGCCAGCAGCTACCGGGACAGAGTCTACGAGCAGTACTTC.

The chain links TRBV9 to TRBJ2-7; 9 bases fit TRBD1. V was pared by 4 bases and J by 5 bases, with 13 bases of the junction left unmatched. The germline gives CDR1 SGDLS, CDR2 YYNGEE. The CDR3 spans 16 residues. The CDR3 spells CASSPRAGTGSNEQYF. The DNA for the CDR3 is TGTGCCAGCAGCCCCCGCGCAGGGACAGGGTCCAACGAGCAGTACTTC.

There are a few counts of this clone. The rearrangement uses TRBV6-5 and TRBJ1-2; a weak D match, TRBD1 (6 bases). The CDR3 extends over 14 amino acids. The V gene lost 6 bases and the J gene lost 4 bases, with 15 bases spanning the gap. Germline CDR1 and CDR2: MNHEY and SVGAGI. The CDR3 region is CASSSGQRTYGYTF. The CDR3 nucleotides are TGTGCCAGCAGCTCGGGACAACGGACCTATGGCTACACCTTC.

This clone has only a few counts. The chain recombines TRBV21-1 with TRBJ2-5; the table names TRBD2, a call not compared with the DNA. TRBV21-1 represents a pseudogene. The CDR3 is 15 amino acids. The DNA for the CDR3 is TGTGCCAGCAGCAAAGCGGCCACTAGCGGGAATACCCAGTACTTC. Residues: CASSKAATSGNTQYF.

The chain links TRBV18 to TRBJ1-6; TRBD1 aligns across 7 bases. Unmatched junction bases numbered 4, after V lost 3 bases and J lost 5 bases. The CDR3 consists of 15 residues. Germline lookup yields CDR1 KGHSH and CDR2 LQKENI. CDR3 protein: CASSPRQGDNSPLHF. In DNA form, the CDR3 reads TGTGCCAGCTCACCGAGGCAGGGGGATAATTCACCCCTCCACTTT.

J is TRBJ2-1 and V is TRBV18; 8 nucleotides match TRBD2. Germline-derived CDR1 and CDR2 are KGHSH and LQKENI. The CDR3 is 13 amino acids. After removal of 7 bases from V and 6 bases from J, the junction contained 5 bases not matched to a gene. The CDR3 here is CASLAGGRNEQFF. The CDR3 DNA follows: TGTGCCAGCTTGGCGGGGGGTCGCAATGAGCAGTTCTTC.

The chain employs TRBV14 and TRBJ1-1, with D unresolved. The germline V gene has CDR1 SGHDN and CDR2 FVKESK. V dropped 0 bases and J dropped 3 bases, with 8 bases sitting between them. This CDR3 contains 14 residues. The CDR3 loop reads CASSQEWLDTEAFF. The DNA for the CDR3 is TGTGCCAGCAGCCAAGAATGGCTCGACACTGAAGCTTTCTTT.

This rearrangement joins TRBV9 to TRBJ2-3; TRBD2 matches at 11 bases. The V gene's germline CDR1 is SGDLS and CDR2 YYNGEE. V shed 3 bases, J shed 1 base, and the junction held 16 bases outside the gene matches. The CDR3 sequence is 20 residues long. CDR3 DNA: TGTGCCAGCAGCGAGGGGAGTGGAGTTCTAGCGGGAGGACGCACAGATACGCAGTATTTT. Amino acids: CASSEGSGVLAGGRTDTQYF.

The J gene is TRBJ1-5, the V gene TRBV6-1; D is unclear. The germline V gene has CDR1 MNHNS and CDR2 SASEGT. Trimming stripped 2 bases from V and 0 bases from J, with 14 bases between. This CDR3 spans 17 amino acids. The CDR3 reads CASSEPQTRYSNQPQHF. The CDR3 DNA sequence: TGTGCCAGCAGTGAACCACAGACACGTTATAGCAATCAGCCCCAGCATTTT.

The chain carries TRBV5-5 and TRBJ1-5; D remains unclear. The ends were cut back, 4 bases at V and 3 bases at J, with 14 bases in the middle. CDR3 length equals 15 residues. CDR1 SGHKS and CDR2 YYEKEE come from the germline V gene (reference sequence). CDR3 residues: CASSPLEVVNQPQHF. DNA of the CDR3: TGTGCCAGCAGCCCCCTCGAGGTTGTCAATCAGCCCCAGCATTTT. Supplemented by reference TRBV5-5 and TRBJ1-5, the full variable domain reads DAGVTQSPTHLIKTRGQQVTLRCSPISGHKSVSWYQQVLGQGPQFIFQYYEKEERGRGNFPDRFSARQFPNYSSELNVNALLLGDSALYLCASSPLEVVNQPQHFGDGTRLSIL.

The V and J genes are TRBV2 and TRBJ2-5; 10 bases fit TRBD2. The CDR3 spans 14 residues. J was trimmed by 4 bases and V by 5 bases; bases with no gene match: 4. Germline V CDR1 and CDR2: SNHLY, FYNNEI. CDR3: CASSLAGGAETQYF. CDR3 coding DNA: TGTGCCAGCAGTTTAGCGGGAGGTGCAGAGACCCAGTACTTC.

The chain employs TRBV4-1 and TRBJ1-6; 8 bases map to TRBD1. Germline CDR1 is MGHRA and CDR2 is YSYEKL. V shed 4 bases and J 8 bases; nucleotides not matched to a gene: 7. There are 15 residues in the CDR3. The CDR3 region has the DNA TGCGCCAGCAGCCGTGAACAGGGGGGGGATTCACCCCTCCACTTT. Its protein is CASSREQGGDSPLHF.

This clone was observed a few times. The gene calls are TRBV4-1 and TRBJ2-1, with a weak D call TRBD1 (5 bases). The CDR3 extends over 13 amino acids. CDR1 and CDR2 (germline): MGHRA, YSYEKL. The V end lost 0 bases, the J end lost 7 bases, and 7 bases lay between the germline ends. CDR3 nucleotide sequence: TGCGCCAGCAGCCAAGAAGGGGCGAATGAGCAGTTCTTC. Its protein product is CASSQEGANEQFF.

The chain uses TRBV5-4 and TRBJ2-2; 9 bases line up with TRBD2. In germline, CDR1 is SGHNT, CDR2 YYREEE (reference sequence). V dropped 5 bases and J dropped 8; count of bases not matched to a gene: 10. The CDR3 spans 15 residues. DNA of the CDR3: TGTGCCAGCAGTGGAAGGACTAGCGCAATTGGGGAGCTGTTTTTT. Translating gives CASSGRTSAIGELFF.

The V gene is TRBV4-1, the J gene TRBJ2-1; D is unresolved. V was trimmed by 3 bases and J by 10 bases, leaving 10 bases between them. Germline CDR1 MGHRA, CDR2 YSYEKL. CDR3 length: 12 amino acids. The CDR3 nucleotides read TGCGCCAGCAGCCACGACATTGACGAGCAGTTCTTC. Its protein product is CASSHDIDEQFF.

This clone was recorded once. The chain has TRBV4-2 and TRBJ2-7, with 7 nucleotides matching TRBD2. This CDR3 spans 15 amino acids. J gave up 10 bases and V 1 base, and 13 bases lay outside the gene matches. Germline loops: CDR1 LGHNA, CDR2 YNFKEQ. This chain's CDR3 is CASSQAASGPRSQYF. Here the CDR3 DNA reads TGTGCCAGCAGCCAAGCGGCTAGCGGACCTAGAAGTCAGTACTTC.

The J gene is TRBJ1-2, the V gene TRBV18; possible D gene TRBD1, 5 bases. This CDR3 comprises 15 residues. Germline V lookup: CDR1 KGHSH, CDR2 LQKENI. V was clipped by 3 bases and J by 5 bases, with 16 bases between them. The CDR3: CASSPAGSPTYGYTF. The CDR3, as DNA: TGTGCCAGCTCACCGGCAGGGTCCCCCACTTATGGCTACACCTTC.

The J gene is TRBJ1-2, the V gene TRBV6-5; 8 bases agree with TRBD1. This CDR3 comprises 13 residues. Germline V CDR1 and CDR2: MNHEY, SVGAGI. Trimming at V came to 2 bases and at J to 8 bases, leaving 4 bases not matched to a gene. CDR3 residues: CASSYPTGAGYTF. The CDR3 DNA follows: TGTGCCAGCAGTTACCCGACAGGGGCCGGCTACACCTTC.